The 31 T cell receptor beta chains given below trace back to one sample, sequenced in a study of T cell responses to AZD1222 COVID-19 vaccine (dated by TCRdb to the early 2020s). According to the study, the label for this sample's time point signals: about 28 days (+/-7) after the second vaccine dose. The sample's treatment or condition label is to be understood as: meningococcal conjugate vaccine given as trial control. Libraries were constructed by the immunoSEQ multiplex PCR assay. Imported from immuneACCESS, the table was reduced by TCRdb to in-frame sequences with V and J called. These copies leave out some clones; in studies compared against another copy, an unresolved V gene accounts for under half, and the cause of the remainder is not known. For this sample there are approximately 210,000 clones; around 94% appear just once. Clones ranked in the top ten supply around 1.5% of the sample.

This material consisted of peripheral blood, taken 28 days after the second dose of the MenACWY control vaccine. Receptors were obtained from an adult who received the MenACWY meningococcal vaccine as a control.

The V call is TRBV5-4, the J call TRBJ1-2, with 8 bases matching TRBD1. Germline V gene sequence: CDR1 SGHNT, CDR2 YYREEE (reference sequence). V shed 5 bases and J 6 bases; nucleotides not matched to a gene: 6. The CDR3 contains 13 residues. The chain's CDR3 is CASRLTGDHGYTF. The CDR3 bases are TGTGCCAGCAGGTTGACAGGGGACCATGGCTACACCTTC.

The J gene is TRBJ2-7, the V gene TRBV7-2, with 9 bases fitting TRBD1. V gave up 3 bases and J gave up 3 bases; unmatched junction bases: 3. Per germline, CDR1 SGHTA and CDR2 FQGNSA. The CDR3 is 14 residues long. CDR3 residues: CASSFGQGIYEQYF. CDR3 coding DNA: TGTGCCAGCAGCTTCGGACAGGGGATCTACGAGCAGTACTTC.

The gene calls are TRBV18 and TRBJ1-1; no clear D. The CDR3 is made up of 12 amino acids. CDR1 KGHSH and CDR2 LQKENI come from the germline V gene. Trimming took off 3 bases at V and 5 bases at J, with 7 bases between the two ends. CDR3 residues: CASSPAETEAFF. The DNA for the CDR3 is TGTGCCAGCTCACCCGCGGAGACTGAAGCTTTCTTT.

The gene calls are TRBV5-5 and TRBJ2-1; D ambiguous. The CDR3 runs to 15 residues. CDR1 and CDR2 from the germline V gene are SGHKS and YYEKEE (reference sequence). V gave up 2 bases and J gave up 10 bases, with 19 bases separating them. The CDR3 DNA reads TGTGCCAGCAGCTTAGTAGTCGGGCAGTTGGCCGAGCAGTTCTTC. Amino acid sequence: CASSLVVGQLAEQFF.

The chain carries TRBV19 and TRBJ2-6; perhaps TRBD1 as D (5 bases). V lost 5 bases, J lost 0 bases, and 14 bases lay in between. The CDR3 is 17 residues long. Germline V gene data show CDR1 as LNHDA and CDR2 as SQIVND (reference sequence). The CDR3 loop is CASSAFARVSGANVLTF. In DNA, the CDR3 is TGTGCCAGTAGTGCCTTTGCCAGGGTCTCTGGGGCCAACGTCCTGACTTTC.

This clone was found once. The rearrangement uses TRBV10-3 and TRBJ2-7; D gene ambiguous. This CDR3 spans 14 amino acids. Trimming took 3 bases from V and 6 from J, leaving 15 bases between them. Germline V gene lookup returns CDR1 ENHRY and CDR2 SYGVKD. The chain's CDR3 is CAISDSNGPGEQYF. DNA of the CDR3: TGTGCCATCAGTGATTCCAACGGCCCCGGCGAGCAGTACTTC.

The V call is TRBV5-4, the J call TRBJ2-4; D is ambiguous. Germline loops: CDR1 SGHNT, CDR2 YYREEE (reference sequence). The ends were cut back, 0 bases at V and 0 bases at J, with 4 bases in the middle. This CDR3 comprises 14 residues. The CDR3 DNA reads as TGTGCCAGCAGCTTGGAGGGAGCCAAAAACATTCAGTACTTC. Translating gives CASSLEGAKNIQYF.

The chain joins TRBV28 to TRBJ1-6; perhaps TRBD1 as D (6 bases). CDR1 is MDHEN, CDR2 SYDVKM, per germline. This CDR3 contains 12 residues. Trimming took off 6 bases at V and 6 bases at J, with 6 bases between the two ends. The CDR3 region has the DNA TGTGCCAGCAGGGACAGTAATTCACCCCTCCACTTT. Its protein product is CASRDSNSPLHF.

CDR3 residues: CASQKGFVAGELFF. CDR3 nucleotide sequence: TGTGCCAGCCAGAAGGGTTTTGTGGCCGGGGAGCTGTTTTTT. The rearrangement links TRBV6-5 to TRBJ2-2; D is undetermined. Trimming shortened V by 8 bases and J by 6 bases, and 16 bases separated the two germline ends. The CDR3 consists of 14 residues. The V gene's germline CDR1 is MNHEY and CDR2 SVGAGI.

CDR3 sequence: CASSPSGLLEQYF. CDR3 bases: TGTGCCAGCAGTCCCTCGGGGCTGCTCGAGCAGTACTTC. The V gene is TRBV27, the J gene TRBJ2-7, with D perhaps TRBD1 or TRBD2 (5 bases each). Trimming shortened V by 5 bases and J by 6 bases, and 14 bases separated the two germline ends. The CDR3 is 13 amino acids. Germline values: CDR1 MNHEY, CDR2 SMNVEV (reference sequence).

In DNA form, the CDR3 reads TGTGCCAGTAGTATAGGGGCAGGGCGTCTCTATGGCTACACCTTC. Protein: CASSIGAGRLYGYTF. The chain employs TRBV19 and TRBJ1-2; possible D gene TRBD1, 5 bases. Germline lookup yields CDR1 LNHDA and CDR2 SQIVND (reference sequence). Trimming took off 1 base at V and 4 bases at J, with 13 bases between the two ends. CDR3 size: 15 residues.

The chain combines TRBV13 with TRBJ2-7; TRBD1 aligns across 11 bases. This CDR3 spans 15 amino acids. Germline-derived CDR1 and CDR2 are PRHDT and FYEKMQ (reference sequence). V was pared by 1 base and J by 3 bases, with 2 bases of the junction left unmatched. CDR3 sequence (DNA): TGTGCCAGCAGCTTAGAGGGACAGGGGGACTACGAGCAGTACTTC. This encodes CASSLEGQGDYEQYF.

The chain employs TRBV6-4 and TRBJ2-1, with 8 nucleotides matching TRBD1. Per the germline V gene, CDR1 is MRHNA and CDR2 is SNTAGT. CDR3 length equals 16 residues. V gave up 8 bases and J gave up 0 bases; unmatched junction bases: 9. The CDR3 spells CASSRTGQSSYNEQFF. In DNA form, the CDR3 reads TGTGCCAGCTCCCGGACAGGGCAGAGCTCCTACAATGAGCAGTTCTTC.

This chain links TRBV6-2 or TRBV6-3 with TRBJ2-1; D is perhaps TRBD1 or TRBD2 (5 bases each). The CDR3 loop spans 15 amino acids. Trimming removed 7 bases at V and 4 bases at J, with 17 bases between. The germline V gene has CDR1 MNHEY and CDR2 SVGEGT. The CDR3 DNA reads TGTGCCAGCAACCCTATTGGGGGTTTATACAATGAGCAGTTCTTC. This codes for CASNPIGGLYNEQFF.

The chain uses TRBV3-1 (or the pseudogene TRBV3-2) and TRBJ2-7; D might be TRBD1 (6 bases). Trimming took off 0 bases at V and 0 bases at J, with 9 bases between the two ends. The CDR3 consists of 15 residues. The germline gives CDR1 LGHDT, CDR2 YNNKEL (reference sequence). The CDR3 region is CASSQDPDSSYEQYF. The DNA for the CDR3 is TGTGCCAGCAGCCAAGATCCGGACAGCTCCTACGAGCAGTACTTC.

This clone was counted a single time. This CDR3 reads CAISEPTGGNTEAFF. For the CDR3, the DNA is TGTGCCATCAGTGAGCCGACAGGAGGGAACACTGAAGCTTTCTTT. The genes are TRBV10-3 and TRBJ1-1, with D possibly being TRBD1 (6 bases). CDR1 and CDR2 (germline): ENHRY, SYGVKD. V lost 2 bases to trimming and J lost 1 base, with 11 bases between them. This CDR3 has 15 amino acids.

This chain joins TRBV7-6 and TRBJ2-7; the match to TRBD2 covers 7 bases. J gave up 6 bases and V 0 bases, and 8 bases lay outside the gene matches. The length of the CDR3 is 15 residues. CDR1 is SGHVS and CDR2 is FNYEAQ in the germline V gene. CDR3 DNA: TGTGCCAGCAGCTTAGCAACTGGGGGGGGAGGCGAGCAGTACTTC. Amino acids: CASSLATGGGGEQYF.

The rearrangement uses TRBV9 and TRBJ1-2; D call uncertain. Trimming cost V 3 bases and J 7 bases, with 13 bases left between them. CDR1 is SGDLS, CDR2 YYNGEE, per germline. The CDR3 extends over 13 amino acids. CDR3 nucleotides: TGTGCCAGCAGCGGGAGGAGGGTTGGTGGCTACACCTTC. This sequence encodes CASSGRRVGGYTF.

The J gene is TRBJ1-2, the V gene TRBV13; TRBD1 matches at 9 bases. This CDR3 spans 14 amino acids. The V segment lost 4 bases and the J segment 8 bases; nucleotides outside the gene matches: 8. CDR1 and CDR2 (germline): PRHDT, FYEKMQ (reference sequence). CDR3 sequence: CASSYGTGNPGYTF. CDR3 bases: TGTGCCAGCAGCTACGGGACAGGGAATCCAGGCTACACCTTC.

V and J are TRBV6-5 and TRBJ2-1, with D hard to call. Trimming removed 4 bases from V and 0 bases from J, with 4 bases in between. The germline V gene encodes CDR1 MNHEY and CDR2 SVGAGI. The CDR3 contains 13 residues. CDR3 loop: CASSWSSYNEQFF. As DNA, the CDR3 is TGTGCCAGCAGTTGGAGCTCCTACAATGAGCAGTTCTTC.

The V and J genes are TRBV19 and TRBJ1-4; TRBD1 agrees at 8 bases. With 4 bases clipped from V and 4 bases from J, the junction kept 11 bases outside the gene matches. The germline gives CDR1 LNHDA, CDR2 SQIVND (reference sequence). There are 17 residues in the CDR3. As DNA, the CDR3 is TGTGCCAGTAGTACTCCGGACAGGGCCGCCGGTAATGAAAAACTGTTTTTT. Protein: CASSTPDRAAGNEKLFF.

The rearrangement links TRBV5-4 to TRBJ1-2; unclear D gene. The V end was cut by 2 bases, the J end by 6 bases, with 14 bases between. This CDR3 spans 14 amino acids. Looked up from germline, CDR1 is SGHNT and CDR2 is YYREEE (reference sequence). CDR3 protein: CASSFRAGGDGYTF. The CDR3 DNA sequence: TGTGCCAGCAGCTTCCGGGCAGGCGGGGATGGCTACACCTTC.

The chain links TRBV30 to TRBJ2-7; a weak D match, TRBD1 (6 bases). The V end lost 2 bases, the J end lost 2 bases, and 16 bases lay between the germline ends. The CDR3 sequence is 15 residues long. The germline gives CDR1 GTSNPN, CDR2 SVGIG (reference sequence). The CDR3 DNA is TGTGCCTGGAGTCCAGGTGGGGGCAGGGCCTACGAGCAGTACTTC. The encoded protein is CAWSPGGGRAYEQYF.

As concerns this clone: Other DNA sequences in this specimen translate into the identical CDR3. The CDR3 sequence: CAWSAGGRQPQHF. The CDR3 region has the DNA TGTGCCTGGAGTGCAGGGGGCCGTCAGCCCCAGCATTTT. The V gene is TRBV30, the J gene TRBJ1-5; 8 bases map to TRBD1. The CDR3 has 13 amino acids. V lost 1 base, J lost 6 bases, and 2 bases stayed unmatched. Germline values: CDR1 GTSNPN, CDR2 SVGIG (reference sequence).

The chain employs TRBV28 and TRBJ1-2, with D possibly being TRBD1 (6 bases). The CDR3 is 13 amino acids. Germline assignment: CDR1 MDHEN and CDR2 SYDVKM. The V end was cut by 3 bases, the J end by 8 bases, with 13 bases between. CDR3 coding DNA: TGTGCCAGCAGTTTCGGGACACAGAGGGGCTACACCTTC. Translating it yields CASSFGTQRGYTF.

With respect to this clone: This same CDR3 is encoded by further DNA sequences in the sample. CDR3 nucleotides: TGCGCCAGCAGCTTGGAACAGGGAGGGGATACGCAGTATTTT. Amino acid sequence: CASSLEQGGDTQYF. V gene TRBV5-1 combines with J gene TRBJ2-3; TRBD2 is a possible D gene (7 bases). The ends were cut back, 0 bases at V and 6 bases at J, with 11 bases in the middle. The germline gives CDR1 SGHRS, CDR2 YFSETQ. CDR3 length equals 14 residues.

The rearrangement joins TRBV24-1 to TRBJ2-3; no firm D call. Germline-derived CDR1 and CDR2 are KGHDR and SFDVKD. Between the trimmed V and J ends, which lost 6 bases and 0 bases, there was a span of 3 bases. The CDR3 is 12 amino acids. The CDR3 DNA sequence: TGTGCCACCAGTAAAAGCACAGATACGCAGTATTTT. Its protein product is CATSKSTDTQYF.

The V and J genes are TRBV6-5 and TRBJ2-2, with D perhaps matching TRBD2 (5 bases). This CDR3 comprises 16 residues. Trimming cost V 0 bases and J 4 bases, with 12 bases left between them. Germline V gene sequence: CDR1 MNHEY, CDR2 SVGAGI. The CDR3 is CASSYSEARGTGELFF. CDR3 sequence (DNA): TGTGCCAGCAGTTACTCGGAGGCCCGGGGCACCGGGGAGCTGTTTTTT.

The chain combines TRBV28 with TRBJ2-7; possibly TRBD1 for D (5 bases). V gave up 4 bases and J gave up 2 bases, with 12 bases separating them. The CDR3 spans 14 residues. CDR1 and CDR2 (germline): MDHEN, SYDVKM. CDR3 loop: CASSSSREPYEQYF. The CDR3 coding sequence is TGTGCCAGCAGTTCAAGCAGGGAACCCTACGAGCAGTACTTC.

This clone has just a few counts. The chain employs TRBV7-9 and TRBJ2-2; no clear D. The germline V gene encodes CDR1 SEHNR and CDR2 FQNEAQ (reference sequence). V shed 10 bases and J shed 2 bases, with 14 bases lying between them. The CDR3 is 14 amino acids. The DNA for the CDR3 is TGTGCCACCGGACCCCCGAAAAACACCGGGGAGCTGTTTTTT. This gives the protein CATGPPKNTGELFF.

The rearrangement links TRBV11-2 to TRBJ2-1; 10 nucleotides align to TRBD2. Germline V gives CDR1 SGHAT, CDR2 FQNNGV. The CDR3 extends over 14 amino acids. With V trimmed by 8 bases and J by 7 bases, 8 bases remained unmatched. CDR3 nucleotide sequence: TGTGCCAGCCATGCTAGCGGGAGAGGGAATGAGCAGTTCTTC. This codes for CASHASGRGNEQFF.